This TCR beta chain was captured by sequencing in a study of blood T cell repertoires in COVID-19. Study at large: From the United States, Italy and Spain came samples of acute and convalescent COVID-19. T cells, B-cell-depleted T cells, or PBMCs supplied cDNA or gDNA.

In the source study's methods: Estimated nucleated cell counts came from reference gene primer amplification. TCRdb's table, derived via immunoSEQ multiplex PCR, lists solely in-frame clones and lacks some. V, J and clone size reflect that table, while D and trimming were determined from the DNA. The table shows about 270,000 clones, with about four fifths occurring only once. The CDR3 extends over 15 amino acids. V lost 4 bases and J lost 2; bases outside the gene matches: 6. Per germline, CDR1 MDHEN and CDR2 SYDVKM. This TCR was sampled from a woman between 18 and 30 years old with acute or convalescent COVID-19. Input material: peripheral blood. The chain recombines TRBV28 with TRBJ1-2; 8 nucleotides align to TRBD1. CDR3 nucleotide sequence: TGTGCCAGCAGTTCCTCAGGGGGCGCCAACTATGGCTACACCTTC. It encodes CASSSSGGANYGYTF.